This T cell receptor (beta chain) stems from a study of shared clonotypes between healthy human individuals (dated by TCRdb to 2018 to 2021). For the wider study: Three men and two women, aged 18 to 49 years, made up the cohort. To estimate repertoire size and how much clonotypes are shared between individuals, the study performed deep sequencing of blood TCR repertoires from a handful of healthy adults. To increase sequencing depth and limit assay-specific biases, TCR repertoire library preparation and sequencing were carried out by different laboratories using diverse techniques. Between about 0.85 and 9.5 billion PBMCs per donor were obtained by leukapheresis.

The study at large found these results: Because the study included only a small number of donors, the genetic and exposure-history diversity represented was limited. Sampling was restricted to blood, and TCR repertoires in tissue are likely to differ from TCR repertoires in blood. Pairwise subsampling indicated that sequencing depth was expected to affect the degree of clonotype sharing among donors.

The donors were healthy, HIV-negative adults with no recently reported acute infections or vaccinations. Every donor was a Caucasian adult living in Nashville, Tennessee, USA. For unsorted samples, some 90 million PBMCs were counted, and genomic DNA was extracted using the QIAamp DNA Blood Mini kit. Blood was collected by leukapheresis, and PBMCs were isolated by Ficoll-Histopaque density gradient centrifugation and then cryopreserved in liquid nitrogen vapor phase. Here V drops 2 bases and J drops 6 bases, and the junction holds 3 bases not matched to any gene. CDR1 SGHRS and CDR2 YFSETQ were looked up in the germline V gene. From its cysteine to its phenylalanine, the CDR3 spans 13 amino acids. CDR3 DNA is the only sequence kept; it has 39 bases, read in frame from the first base. Using the deep immunoSEQ assay, TCR CDR3 regions were amplified from genomic DNA by multiplex PCR. For each cell subset, the extracted genomic DNA was distributed evenly across all wells of several immunoSEQ 96-well plates, and each plate served as one replicate. For unsorted PBMC, roughly 330 ng of genomic DNA, equivalent to around 30,000 T cell genomes, went into each replicate PCR. Genomic DNA from unsorted PBMC was sequenced over ten immunoSEQ deep assay plates. The purified libraries were quantified using a Qubit 3.0 fluorometer, sized with a Bioanalyzer 2100, and then quantified again using the KAPA Library Quantification kit. A separate single-read 150-cycle Illumina NextSeq 550 flow cell was used to sequence each immunoSEQ 96-well plate. The paper's data handling went like this. Because the immunoSEQ output held only junctional sequences and lacked quality scores, the filtering could not match the filtering applied to full-length reads. To assign V/J genes and CDR3, sequences were annotated against IMGT germline references using PyIR, a Python wrapper for IgBLAST v1.9. Reads with weak V/J assignments (E-value above 1e-6), missing CDR3, stop codons, out-of-frame junctions, or ambiguous translated residues were removed. V3J clonotypes were defined as sequences sharing the same inferred V gene, J gene, and CDR3 amino acid sequence. The percentage overlap between two repertoires was calculated by dividing the number of shared unique clonotypes by the size of the smaller repertoire. Repertoire richness was assessed with RTK rarefaction, the Chao1 estimator, and Recon v2.1 estimates of unobserved clonotypes. Not all clones reach the TCRdb copy of this immuneACCESS table, which keeps in-frame sequences only. Checked studies attribute under half of the gap to unresolved V genes and leave the rest unexplained. V and J calls and clone size come straight from that table; D and trimming were deduced from the DNA. The sample contains about 490,000 clones, 76% of them found a single time. The biggest ten clones account for 10% to 15% of the sample.

This clone was recorded a few times. Its recognized antigen is unknown. There are no base qualities to consult, and no much larger clone falls within one base. The V and J genes are TRBV5-1 and TRBJ1-2; 8 central nucleotides agree with TRBD1. The sequence was obtained from a woman aged 40 to 49 in good health. Some clones in this sample may be carry-over from other donors' samples. Sequenced input: PBMCs. CDR3 reads: CASSFGTGDGYTF. In nucleotide form, the sequence is TGCGCCAGCAGCTTTGGGACAGGTGATGGCTACACCTTC.